The source of this TCR beta chain is a study of cytomegalovirus exposure and HLA in healthy donors. Background on the study: The roughly 700 first-cohort repertoires and the 95 to 150 validation repertoires shared the same platform, a later analysis reported.

Overall study results and limits: A later analysis found first-cohort TCR clusters tended to co-occur in the 90 to 150 validation repertoires. CMV antigen specificity of a few CMV-associated chains was confirmed in vitro.

Trimming took 4 bases from V and 3 from J; bases not matched to a gene: 12. CDR3 size: 17 residues. Looked up from germline, CDR1 is MNHNS and CDR2 is SASEGT. Note on this clone: The antigen remains unidentified.

Separation from the approximately 710-subject first cohort characterized the roughly 120-subject validation cohort, to which the donors belonged. Generated by immunoSEQ multiplex PCR, the TCRdb table keeps only in-frame clones and is missing some. The sample holds about 64,000 clones, 85% to 95% seen once. Sequencing was done on a sample of PBMCs. This chain uses TRBV6-1 with TRBJ2-1, with 7 bases lining up with TRBD2. The sequence was collected from a woman aged 18 to 35 in good health and CMV-seropositive. As DNA, the CDR3 is TGTGCCAGCAGTGGGGACTACCAAATCGAGGTCTACAATGAGCAGTTCTTC. Protein: CASSGDYQIEVYNEQFF.